The clone carrying this T cell receptor (beta chain) was detected once. These data belong to a study of T cell changes during pregnancy in multiple sclerosis. TCRdb's copy holds only in-frame clones and misses some; the assay was immunoSEQ multiplex PCR. The sample shows more than 10,000 clones, roughly 90% of them seen only once. The CDR3 contains 17 residues. The V gene's germline CDR1 is SGDLS and CDR2 YYNGEE. This clonotype originated in a female donor in good health, enrolled as a control in a pregnancy study. The chain couples TRBV9 to TRBJ2-5, with 9 nucleotides matching TRBD1. The closer fit of TRBJ2-7 to the DNA end suggests the J call may be wrong. The sample was CD8+ T cells from peripheral blood mononuclear cells, taken after pregnancy. CDR3 sequence reads: CASSVEAPGTGHYEQYF. As DNA, the CDR3 is TGTGCCAGCAGCGTAGAGGCCCCCGGGACAGGGCACTACGAGCAGTACTTC.